Following are 10 T cell receptor beta chains from one sample sequenced in a study of shared clonotypes between healthy human individuals. The repertoire was sequenced with immunoSEQ multiplex PCR; TCRdb's copy has only in-frame clones and lacks some. Here the sample spans about 470,000 clones, around 79% being singletons. Specimen: PBMCs. The receptors were sampled from a woman aged 35 to 49 in good health. Some clones in this sample may be carry-over from other donors' samples.

V is TRBV9 and J is TRBJ2-5, with D unresolved. Trimming took off 0 bases at V and 4 bases at J, with 16 bases between the two ends. This CDR3 has 16 amino acids. Germline CDR1 reads SGDLS; CDR2 reads YYNGEE. CDR3 in DNA: TGTGCCAGCAGCGTAGTTCCGGACGGACGCATAGAGACCCAGTACTTC. Its translation: CASSVVPDGRIETQYF.

In this sample, this clone turned up once. The chain employs TRBV25-1 and TRBJ2-5, with unresolved D. This CDR3 is built from 12 residues. Deletions cut 8 bases from V and 5 bases from J, with 12 bases between. The germline gives CDR1 MGHDK, CDR2 SYGVNS. CDR3 region: CASRGSMETQYF. In DNA form, the CDR3 reads TGTGCCAGCCGCGGTTCAATGGAGACCCAGTACTTC.

The chain employs TRBV2 and TRBJ1-2; no definite D call. CDR1 is SNHLY, CDR2 FYNNEI, per germline. The CDR3 has 13 residues. The V end was cut by 0 bases, the J end by 6 bases, with 8 bases between. CDR3 sequence (DNA): TGTGCCAGCAGTGAAGCAAGGAGTGATGGCTACACCTTC. Translating it yields CASSEARSDGYTF.

The chain carries TRBV15 and TRBJ1-5; TRBD1 agrees at 9 bases. Germline CDR1 LNHNV, CDR2 YYDKDF (reference sequence). V shed 5 bases, J shed 9 bases, and the junction held 5 bases outside the gene matches. The CDR3 contains 13 residues. The CDR3 region is CATSGDRAGPQHF. CDR3 coding DNA: TGTGCCACCAGCGGGGACAGGGCCGGGCCCCAGCATTTT.

The chain carries TRBV21-1 and TRBJ2-2; the table's D gene call, TRBD2, was not cross checked with the DNA. TRBV21-1 counts as a pseudogene. The CDR3 contains 17 residues. CDR3 DNA sequence: TGTGCCAGCAGCAAACCCCTTAGCGGTTCGACAGCCGGGGAGCTGTTTTTT. It encodes CASSKPLSGSTAGELFF.

The chain has TRBV10-3 and TRBJ1-5, with a weak D call TRBD1 (6 bases). With 3 bases removed from V and 2 bases from J, the gap between germline ends came to 8 bases. The CDR3 sequence is 14 residues long. Germline V gene data show CDR1 as ENHRY and CDR2 as SYGVKD. DNA of the CDR3: TGTGCCATCAGTGACAGGGGAGGCAATCAGCCCCAGCATTTT. Residues: CAISDRGGNQPQHF.

V gene TRBV18 combines with J gene TRBJ2-7, with 7 positions matching TRBD2. CDR1 is KGHSH and CDR2 is LQKENI in the germline V gene. The V segment lost 8 bases and the J segment 0 bases; nucleotides outside the gene matches: 4. The CDR3 has 13 amino acids. The CDR3 coding sequence is TGTGCCAGCCAAACTAGCGTCTCCTACGAGCAGTACTTC. Translating it yields CASQTSVSYEQYF.

The V call is TRBV28, the J call TRBJ1-5, with 11 positions matching TRBD1. The V segment lost 6 bases and the J segment 7 bases; nucleotides outside the gene matches: 5. This CDR3 contains 14 residues. Germline values: CDR1 MDHEN, CDR2 SYDVKM. The CDR3 is CASSRTGGGQPQHF. Written as DNA, the CDR3 is TGTGCCAGCAGCCGGACAGGGGGCGGACAGCCCCAGCATTTT.

The genes are TRBV4-1 and TRBJ2-3, with TRBD1 matching 8 bases. The trim removed 1 base at V and 2 bases at J, leaving 8 bases unmatched. Germline lookup yields CDR1 MGHRA and CDR2 YSYEKL. The CDR3 spans 17 residues. CDR3 nucleotide sequence: TGCGCCAGCAGCCAAGCAGGCGGGGACAGGCCCACAGATACGCAGTATTTT. This translates into CASSQAGGDRPTDTQYF.

This sequence joins TRBV2 and TRBJ2-1; D ambiguous. Trimming left V 7 bases short and J 9 bases short, with 22 bases between. CDR1 and CDR2 from the germline V gene are SNHLY and FYNNEI. The CDR3 sequence is 15 residues long. The CDR3 protein is CASKNKWSFLSEQFF. DNA for the CDR3: TGTGCCAGCAAAAACAAATGGTCTTTCTTGAGTGAGCAGTTCTTC. The whole variable domain, remainder taken from reference TRBV2 and TRBJ2-1, is EPEVTQTPSHQVTQMGQEVILRCVPISNHLYFYWYRQILGQKVEFLVSFYNNEISEKSEIFDDQFSVERPDGSNFTLKIRSTKLEDSAMYFCASKNKWSFLSEQFFGPGTRLTVL.